This T cell receptor (beta chain) is from a study of neurological immune-mediated disorders. TCRdb reanalysed the 5' RACE reads using MiXCR and keeps one entry per CDR3 protein. The sample has about 18,000 distinct CDR3 sequences, less than 15% seen once. The CDR3 covers 14 residues. Germline V gene data show CDR1 as SEHNR and CDR2 as FQNEAQ (reference sequence). Between the trimmed V and J ends, which lost 2 bases and 6 bases, there was a span of 11 bases. This clonotype was found many times. Material: CD4+ T cells from blood. V gene TRBV7-9 combines with J gene TRBJ1-3; D is ambiguous. The TCR sequence derives from a woman aged 55-75 years with HTLV-1-associated myelopathy (HAM/TSP). The CDR3: CASSLTGRENTIYF. The CDR3 DNA follows: TGTGCCAGCAGCTTAACGGGAAGAGAAAACACCATATATTTT.